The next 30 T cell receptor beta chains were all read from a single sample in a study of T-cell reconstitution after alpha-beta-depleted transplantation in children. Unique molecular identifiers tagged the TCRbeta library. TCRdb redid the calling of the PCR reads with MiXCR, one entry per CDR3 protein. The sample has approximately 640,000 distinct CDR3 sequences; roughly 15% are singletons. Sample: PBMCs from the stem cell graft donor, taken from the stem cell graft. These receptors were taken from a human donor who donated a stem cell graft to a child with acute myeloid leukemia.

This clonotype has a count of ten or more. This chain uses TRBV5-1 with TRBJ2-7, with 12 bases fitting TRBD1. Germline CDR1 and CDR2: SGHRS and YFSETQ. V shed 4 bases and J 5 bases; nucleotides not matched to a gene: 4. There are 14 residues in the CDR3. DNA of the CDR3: TGCGCCAGCAGCCGGGGACAGGGGGCGAACGAGCAGTACGTC. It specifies CASSRGQGANEQYV.

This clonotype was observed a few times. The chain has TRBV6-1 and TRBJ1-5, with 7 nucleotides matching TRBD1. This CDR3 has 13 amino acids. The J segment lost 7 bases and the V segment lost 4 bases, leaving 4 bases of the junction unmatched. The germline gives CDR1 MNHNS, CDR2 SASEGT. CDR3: CASSVTGNQPQHF. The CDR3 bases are TGTGCCAGCAGTGTGACAGGGAACCAGCCCCAGCATTTT.

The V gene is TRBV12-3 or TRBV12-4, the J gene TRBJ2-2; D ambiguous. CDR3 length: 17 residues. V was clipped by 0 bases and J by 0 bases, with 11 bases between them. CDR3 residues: CASSLALAHANTGELFF. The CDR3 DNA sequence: TGTGCCAGCAGTTTAGCGCTGGCACACGCGAACACCGGGGAGCTGTTTTTT.

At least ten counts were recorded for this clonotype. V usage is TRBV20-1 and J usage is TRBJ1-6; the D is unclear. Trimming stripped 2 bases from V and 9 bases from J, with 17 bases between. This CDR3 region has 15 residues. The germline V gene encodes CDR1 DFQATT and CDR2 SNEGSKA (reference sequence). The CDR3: CSARREDFGPSPLHF. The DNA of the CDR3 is TGCAGTGCTAGAAGGGAGGACTTCGGACCTTCACCCCTCCACTTT.

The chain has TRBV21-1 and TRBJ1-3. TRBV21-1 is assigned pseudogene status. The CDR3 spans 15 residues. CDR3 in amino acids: CASSHPRGPGNTIYF. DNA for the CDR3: TGTGCCAGCAGCCATCCCCGAGGGCCTGGAAACACCATATATTTT.

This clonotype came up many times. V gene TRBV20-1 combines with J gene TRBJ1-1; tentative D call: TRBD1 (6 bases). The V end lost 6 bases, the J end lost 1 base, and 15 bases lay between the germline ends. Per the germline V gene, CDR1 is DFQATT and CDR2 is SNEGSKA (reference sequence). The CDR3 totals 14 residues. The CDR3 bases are TGCAGTGCCCCGGGGCAGGGGCGGAACACTGAAGCTTTCTTT. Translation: CSAPGQGRNTEAFF.

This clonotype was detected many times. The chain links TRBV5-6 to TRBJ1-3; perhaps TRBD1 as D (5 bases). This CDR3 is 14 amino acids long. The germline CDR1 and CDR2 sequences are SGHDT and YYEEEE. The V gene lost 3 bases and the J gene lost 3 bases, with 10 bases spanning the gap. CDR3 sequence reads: CASSSAGRGNTIYF. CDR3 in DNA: TGTGCCAGCAGCTCGGCGGGGCGTGGAAACACCATATATTTT.

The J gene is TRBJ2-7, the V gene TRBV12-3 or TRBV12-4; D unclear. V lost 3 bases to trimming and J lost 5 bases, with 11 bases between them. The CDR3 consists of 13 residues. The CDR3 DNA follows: TGTGCCAGCAGTTTTTCCAATTCCAACGAGCAGTACGTC. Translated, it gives CASSFSNSNEQYV.

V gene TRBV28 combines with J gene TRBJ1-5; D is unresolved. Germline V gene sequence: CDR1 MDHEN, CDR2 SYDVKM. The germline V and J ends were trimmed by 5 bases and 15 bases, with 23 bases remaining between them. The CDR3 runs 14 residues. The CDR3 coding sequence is TGTGCCAGCAGTGCCCCCTTGACCCGGGTCCCAGTGCATTTT. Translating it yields CASSAPLTRVPVHF.

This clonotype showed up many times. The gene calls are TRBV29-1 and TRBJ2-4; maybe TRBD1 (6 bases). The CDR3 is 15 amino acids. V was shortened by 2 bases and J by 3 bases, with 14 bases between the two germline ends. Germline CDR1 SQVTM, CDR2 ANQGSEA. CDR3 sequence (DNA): TGCAGCGTTGAACGGGACAAGGAAGACAAAAACATTCAGTACTTC. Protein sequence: CSVERDKEDKNIQYF.

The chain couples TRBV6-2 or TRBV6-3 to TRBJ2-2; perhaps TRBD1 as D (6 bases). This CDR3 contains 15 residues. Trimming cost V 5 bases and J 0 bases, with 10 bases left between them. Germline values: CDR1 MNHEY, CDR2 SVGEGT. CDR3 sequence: CASSRQAANTGELFF. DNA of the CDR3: TGTGCCAGCAGTAGACAGGCAGCGAACACCGGGGAGCTGTTTTTT.

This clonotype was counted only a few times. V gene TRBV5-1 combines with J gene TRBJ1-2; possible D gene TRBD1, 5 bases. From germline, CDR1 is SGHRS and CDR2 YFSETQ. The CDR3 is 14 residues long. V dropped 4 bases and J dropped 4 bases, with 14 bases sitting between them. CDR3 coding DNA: TGCGCCAGCAGCCGTGACTACGGGACCTATGGCTACACCTTC. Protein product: CASSRDYGTYGYTF.

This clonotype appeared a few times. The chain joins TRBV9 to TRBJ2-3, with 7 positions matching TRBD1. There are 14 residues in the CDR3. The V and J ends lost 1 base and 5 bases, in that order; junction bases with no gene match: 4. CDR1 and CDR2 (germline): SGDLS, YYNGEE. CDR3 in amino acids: CASSVPTGEDTQYF. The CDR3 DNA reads TGTGCCAGCAGCGTACCCACAGGGGAAGATACGCAGTATTTT.

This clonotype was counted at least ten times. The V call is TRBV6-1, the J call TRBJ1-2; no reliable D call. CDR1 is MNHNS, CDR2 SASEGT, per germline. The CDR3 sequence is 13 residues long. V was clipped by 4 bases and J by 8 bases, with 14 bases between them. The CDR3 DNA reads TGTGCCAGCAGTGGTGCCATGCGAGGGGGCTACACCTTC. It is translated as CASSGAMRGGYTF.

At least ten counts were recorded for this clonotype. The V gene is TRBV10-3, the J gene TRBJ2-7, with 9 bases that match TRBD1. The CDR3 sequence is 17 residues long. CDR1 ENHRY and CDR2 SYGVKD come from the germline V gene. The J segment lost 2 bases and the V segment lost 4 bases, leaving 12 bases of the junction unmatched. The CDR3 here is CAISAPPRDRVPYEQYF. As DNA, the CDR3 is TGTGCCATCAGTGCCCCCCCCCGGGACAGGGTGCCCTACGAGCAGTACTTC.

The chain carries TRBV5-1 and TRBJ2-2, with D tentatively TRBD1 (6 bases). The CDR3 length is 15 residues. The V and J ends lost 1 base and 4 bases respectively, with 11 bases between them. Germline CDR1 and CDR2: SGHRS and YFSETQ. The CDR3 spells CASSLHQGRTGELFF. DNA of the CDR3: TGCGCCAGCAGCTTGCACCAGGGGCGCACCGGGGAGCTGTTTTTT.

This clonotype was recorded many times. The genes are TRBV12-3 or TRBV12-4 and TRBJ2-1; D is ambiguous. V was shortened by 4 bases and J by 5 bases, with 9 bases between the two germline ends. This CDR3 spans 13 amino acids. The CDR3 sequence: CASSSPYHNEQFF. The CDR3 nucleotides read TGTGCCAGCAGTTCCCCCTACCACAATGAGCAGTTCTTC.

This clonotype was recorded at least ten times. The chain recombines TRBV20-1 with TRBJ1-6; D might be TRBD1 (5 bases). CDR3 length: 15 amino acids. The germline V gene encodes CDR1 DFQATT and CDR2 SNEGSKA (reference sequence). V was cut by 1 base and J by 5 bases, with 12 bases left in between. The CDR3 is CSARALGGDNSPLHF. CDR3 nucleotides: TGCAGTGCTAGAGCCCTGGGGGGGGATAATTCACCCCTCCACTTT.

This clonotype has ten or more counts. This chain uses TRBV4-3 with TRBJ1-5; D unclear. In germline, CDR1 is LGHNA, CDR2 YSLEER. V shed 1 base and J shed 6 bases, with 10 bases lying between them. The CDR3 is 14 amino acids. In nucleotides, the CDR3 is TGCGCCAGCAGCCAAGGTACAGTTACTCAGCCCCAGCATTTT. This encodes CASSQGTVTQPQHF.

The CDR3 bases are TGCAGTGCTAGTACCCCGGGACAGGGTCAGGACACCGGGGAGCTGTTTTTT. Amino acid sequence: CSASTPGQGQDTGELFF. The chain employs TRBV20-1 and TRBJ2-2; 9 positions match TRBD1. Trimming removed 3 bases from V and 3 bases from J; junction bases left unmatched: 11. The CDR3 is 17 amino acids. Per the germline V gene, CDR1 is DFQATT and CDR2 is SNEGSKA (reference sequence).

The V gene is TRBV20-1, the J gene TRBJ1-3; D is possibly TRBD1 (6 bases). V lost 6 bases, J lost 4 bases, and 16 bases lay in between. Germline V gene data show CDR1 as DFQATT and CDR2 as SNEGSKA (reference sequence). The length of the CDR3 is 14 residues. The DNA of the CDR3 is TGCAGTGCCGCGCCCGGGGGGCGCGGAAACACCATATATTTT. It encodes CSAAPGGRGNTIYF.

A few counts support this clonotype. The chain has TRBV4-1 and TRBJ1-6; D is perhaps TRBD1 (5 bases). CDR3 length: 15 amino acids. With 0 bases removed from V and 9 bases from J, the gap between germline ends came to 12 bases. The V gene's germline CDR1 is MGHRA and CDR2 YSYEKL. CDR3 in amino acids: CASSQEGRVGSPLHF. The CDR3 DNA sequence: TGCGCCAGCAGCCAAGAGGGCAGGGTTGGTTCACCCCTCCACTTT.

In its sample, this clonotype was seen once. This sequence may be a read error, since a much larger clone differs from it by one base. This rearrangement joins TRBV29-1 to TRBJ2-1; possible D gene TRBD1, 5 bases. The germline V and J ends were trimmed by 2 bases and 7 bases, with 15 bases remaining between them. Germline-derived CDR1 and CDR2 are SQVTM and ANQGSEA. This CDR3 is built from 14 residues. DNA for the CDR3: TGCAGCGTTGAATCAGGGCGGCCTGTGAATGAGCAGTTCTTC. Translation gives CSVESGRPVNEQFF.

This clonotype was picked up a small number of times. The CDR3 sequence: CATSSIGESLETQYF. In DNA form, the CDR3 reads TGTGCCACCAGCAGTATCGGAGAGAGCCTAGAGACCCAGTACTTC. The chain joins TRBV15 to TRBJ2-5; D is undetermined. The V end was cut by 3 bases, the J end by 4 bases, with 15 bases between. Germline loops: CDR1 LNHNV, CDR2 YYDKDF (reference sequence). The CDR3 loop spans 15 amino acids.

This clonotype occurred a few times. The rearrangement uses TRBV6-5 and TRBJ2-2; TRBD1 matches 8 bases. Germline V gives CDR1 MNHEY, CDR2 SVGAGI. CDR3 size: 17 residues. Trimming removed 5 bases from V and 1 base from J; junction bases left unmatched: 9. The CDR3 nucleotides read TGTGCCAGCAGTAAACCACTAGGACAGGGGAACACCGGGGAGCTGTTTTTT. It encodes CASSKPLGQGNTGELFF.

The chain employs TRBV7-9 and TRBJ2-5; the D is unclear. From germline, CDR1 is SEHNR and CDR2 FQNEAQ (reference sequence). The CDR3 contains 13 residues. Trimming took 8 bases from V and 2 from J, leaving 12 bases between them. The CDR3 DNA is TGTGCCAGCTTTGCGTACGATCAAGAGACCCAGTACTTC. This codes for CASFAYDQETQYF. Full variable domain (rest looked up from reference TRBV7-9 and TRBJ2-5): DTGVSQNPRHKITKRGQNVTFRCDPISEHNRLYWYRQTLGQGPEFLTYFQNEAQLEKSRLLSDRFSAERPKGSFSTLEIQRTEQGDSAMYLCASFAYDQETQYFGPGTRLLVL.

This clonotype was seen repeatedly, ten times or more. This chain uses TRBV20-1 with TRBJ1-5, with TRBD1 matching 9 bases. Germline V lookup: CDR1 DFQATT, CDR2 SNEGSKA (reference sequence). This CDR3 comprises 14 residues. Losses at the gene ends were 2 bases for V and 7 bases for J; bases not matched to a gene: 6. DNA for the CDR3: TGCAGTGCTAGACTGGGACAGGGCGGACAGCCCCAGCATTTT. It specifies CSARLGQGGQPQHF.

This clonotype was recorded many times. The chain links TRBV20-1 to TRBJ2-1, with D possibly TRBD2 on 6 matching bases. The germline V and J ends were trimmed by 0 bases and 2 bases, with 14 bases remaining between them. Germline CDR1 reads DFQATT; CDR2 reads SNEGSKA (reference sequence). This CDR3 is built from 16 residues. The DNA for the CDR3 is TGCAGTGCTAGAGATGTGCGGGGTCGACCCTACAATGAGCAGTTCTTC. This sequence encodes CSARDVRGRPYNEQFF.

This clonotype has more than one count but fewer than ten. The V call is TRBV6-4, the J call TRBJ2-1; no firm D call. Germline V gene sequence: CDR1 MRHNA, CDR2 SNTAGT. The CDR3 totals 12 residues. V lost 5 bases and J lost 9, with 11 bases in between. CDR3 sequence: CASSNPGTEQFF. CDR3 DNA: TGTGCCAGCAGTAACCCAGGCACTGAGCAGTTCTTC.

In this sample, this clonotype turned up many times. In DNA, the CDR3 is TGCAGTGCTAGGGACAGGGTGTTTGGCTACACCTTC. Protein product: CSARDRVFGYTF. This sequence joins TRBV20-1 and TRBJ1-2; 8 bases are shared with TRBD1. CDR3 length: 12 residues. V shed 3 bases and J 7 bases; nucleotides not matched to a gene: 4. Germline CDR1 is DFQATT and CDR2 is SNEGSKA (reference sequence).